This T cell receptor beta chain is drawn from a study of T-cell reconstitution after alpha-beta-depleted transplantation in children. Molecular barcoding with unique molecular identifiers was used for the TCRbeta library. From the PCR reads, TCRdb called clonotypes with MiXCR, one entry per CDR3 protein. The table shows around 600,000 distinct CDR3 sequences, with under 30% occurring only once. This clonotype was detected ten times or more. Germline values: CDR1 MDHEN, CDR2 SYDVKM. This CDR3 has 16 amino acids. V dropped 3 bases and J dropped 4 bases, with 16 bases sitting between them. V usage is TRBV28 and J usage is TRBJ2-1, with no clear D. This sequence was found in a boy under three years old who had a stem cell transplant for acute myeloid leukemia, so the T cells may come from the graft donor. The input for sequencing was PBMCs, mostly from graft donor cells, taken 360 days after TCRalphabeta/CD19-depleted stem cell transplant. CDR3 sequence (DNA): TGTGCCAGCAGTTTTCCCCTACGACGGAAGTACAATGAGCAGTTCTTC. As protein: CASSFPLRRKYNEQFF. The complete variable domain, with remaining parts taken from reference TRBV28 and TRBJ2-1, reads DVKVTQSSRYLVKRTGEKVFLECVQDMDHENMFWYRQDPGLGLRLIYFSYDVKMKEKGDIPEGYSVSREKKERFSLILESASTNQTSMYLCASSFPLRRKYNEQFFGPGTRLTVL.